The rows below give T cell receptor beta chains drawn from one sample of a study of T-cell memory formation after mild COVID-19. MiXCR, applied by TCRdb to the 5' RACE reads, yields one record per CDR3 protein. Of about 200,000 distinct CDR3 sequences detected, under 20% appear once; the ten largest clones hold 2% to 2.5%. The material sequenced was PBMCs or a T cell subset sorted from them (not recorded which). These receptors were collected from an adult woman who had mild COVID-19 (a few samples of this study predate the infection). Cell type and time point are not known. The CDR3 runs from the conserved cysteine through the conserved F or W. A D gene is named only where the DNA matches it firmly. Only part of the rows carry a size: once, few, many, or a class if the clone is expanded.

CASMATSKDTQYF | TGTGCCAGCATGGCGACTAGCAAAGATACGCAGTATTTT | . | TRBJ2-3 | TRBD2 | TRBV2
CASSQIPRGAGELFF | TGCGCCAGCAGCCAAATCCCCCGTGGGGCCGGGGAGCTGTTTTTT | few | TRBJ2-2 | . | TRBV4-1
CASRLGGADNYGYTF | TGTGCCAGCAGATTGGGTGGTGCGGATAACTATGGCTACACCTTC | once | TRBJ1-2 | . | TRBV6-5
CASSRGTSGGFNEQYF | TGTGCCAGCAGCCGGGGGACTAGCGGGGGGTTCAACGAGCAGTACTTC | few | TRBJ2-7 | TRBD2 | TRBV7-2
CASSAPAGVGEQYF | TGTGCCAGCAGCGCCCCAGCGGGGGTCGGCGAGCAGTACTTC | medium-sized | TRBJ2-7 | TRBD2 | TRBV7-9
CASSLGGVYSNQPQHF | TGTGCCAGCAGTCTCGGGGGAGTCTATAGCAATCAGCCCCAGCATTTT | . | TRBJ1-5 | . | TRBV12-3/TRBV12-4
CASSQGPQRGPQETQYF | TGTGCCAGCAGCCAAGGCCCCCAGCGGGGCCCCCAAGAGACCCAGTACTTC | . | TRBJ2-5 | TRBD2 | TRBV4-2
CASSLGSRATDGYTF | TGTGCCAGCAGTCTAGGGTCGAGGGCGACGGATGGCTACACCTTC | few | TRBJ1-2 | . | TRBV12-3/TRBV12-4
CSATEASGVHEQYF | TGCAGTGCTACCGAGGCTAGCGGGGTGCACGAGCAGTACTTC | . | TRBJ2-7 | TRBD2 | TRBV20-1
CASRQATNEKLFF | TGTGCCAGCCGACAGGCAACTAATGAAAAACTGTTTTTT | . | TRBJ1-4 | . | TRBV2
CASSLVFHEQYF | TGTGCCAGCAGTTTAGTTTTCCACGAGCAGTACTTC | . | TRBJ2-7 | . | TRBV12-3/TRBV12-4
CASGGGRTDTQYF | TGTGCCAGCGGGGGGGGTCGCACAGATACGCAGTATTTT | . | TRBJ2-3 | TRBD2 | TRBV3-1
CASSQGLGYNEQFF | TGTGCCAGCAGCCAAGGGCTAGGCTACAATGAGCAGTTCTTC | many | TRBJ2-1 | . | TRBV7-3
CSARDPSVGNTGELFF | TGCAGTGCTAGAGATCCCAGCGTCGGTAACACCGGGGAGCTGTTTTTT | . | TRBJ2-2 | . | TRBV20-1
CASGGHQETQYF | TGTGCCAGCGGGGGGCATCAAGAGACCCAGTACTTC | few | TRBJ2-5 | . | TRBV2
CATSDVRGNNEQFF | TGTGCCACCAGTGACGTCCGGGGAAACAATGAGCAGTTCTTC | . | TRBJ2-1 | . | TRBV24-1
CASSAGGRSTGELFF | TGTGCCAGCAGTGCAGGGGGCAGGAGCACCGGGGAGCTGTTTTTT | few | TRBJ2-2 | TRBD1 | TRBV12-3/TRBV12-4
CASSSHQAGGRNYGYTF | TGTGCCAGCAGTTCACACCAAGCAGGGGGTCGTAACTATGGCTACACCTTC | . | TRBJ1-2 | TRBD1 | TRBV12-3/TRBV12-4
CSASPLDRVYEQYF | TGCAGTGCTAGCCCCCTGGACAGAGTCTACGAGCAGTACTTC | few | TRBJ2-7 | . | TRBV20-1